This T cell receptor (beta chain) came from a study of cytomegalovirus exposure and HLA in healthy donors. Whole-study findings and limits: Within an earlier analysis, most TCR beta V segments proved productive either about 90% or about 30% of the time.

About this clone itself: No antigen is known for it.

Primers included in the PCR were 60 Vbeta and 13 Jbeta primers. TCRdb keeps only in-frame clones here, not all; method: immunoSEQ multiplex PCR. This sample has under 200,000 clones, with 68% found just once. V shed 4 bases and J shed 10 bases, with 11 bases lying between them. Per germline, CDR1 MNHEY and CDR2 SMNVEV (reference sequence). CDR3 length: 12 amino acids. This receptor was identified in a man aged 50 to 59 in good health and CMV-seronegative. The rearrangement joins TRBV27 to TRBJ2-1, with D possibly matching TRBD1 (6 bases). The specimen sequenced was PBMCs. The CDR3 DNA sequence: TGTGCCAGCAGTTGGGGGCCTGTAGAGCAGTTCTTC. It is translated as CASSWGPVEQFF.